The present T cell receptor beta chain was sequenced within a study of blood T cells in healthy people across ages. About the study: About one barcoded beta molecule per two T cells came from capture by template switching. Study findings and constraints: Per-million-T-cell TCR beta diversity fell roughly linearly with age.

The CDR3 has 16 residues. In germline, CDR1 is SQVTM, CDR2 ANQGSEA. The J segment lost 10 bases and the V segment lost 8 bases, leaving 18 bases of the junction unmatched. A J-beta primer mix and a sample-barcoded 5' primer were used in a second PCR of about 7 to 12 cycles. TCRdb processed the 5' RACE reads anew with MiXCR; each CDR3 protein has one entry. The table records over 600,000 distinct CDR3 sequences, approximately 60% of them present only once. As concerns this clonotype: Antigen: not known.

Caucasian individuals from Russia who were healthy and aged roughly 6 to 90 acted as donors. Material for sequencing was blood. This receptor was taken from a man aged 40-49 years in good health. This sequence joins TRBV29-1 and TRBJ2-1; 12 nucleotides match TRBD2. The CDR3 here is CSSSGGASGRASEQFF. The CDR3 DNA follows: TGCAGCTCGTCTGGTGGGGCTAGCGGGAGGGCCAGCGAGCAGTTCTTC.